The present entry profiles one T cell receptor beta chain with its context. There is no known antigen for this receptor. No qualities accompany the bases; no much larger clone lies one base away. The germline V gene supplies CDR1 SGHRS and CDR2 YFSETQ. V is cut by 2 bases and J by 4 bases, and the space between the germline ends is 15 bases. The CDR3 has 15 amino acids, counting the end cysteine and phenylalanine. This entry keeps only the CDR3 DNA: 45 bases, framed from base 1. The immunoSEQ hsTCRB Kit was used with multiplexed V- and J-gene primers to amplify TCR-beta CDR3 regions from genomic DNA. Unique DNA barcodes were added in a second PCR, and samples were pooled together with a negative and a positive control. The pooled TCR-beta libraries were sequenced using a 150-cycle paired-end protocol on an Illumina MiSeq. The study's processing was this. Raw sequencing data were processed by Adaptive Biotechnologies into a report containing normalized, annotated TCR-beta repertoires. T-cell density was calculated by normalizing TCR-beta templates to usable DNA, with usable DNA estimated through amplification of housekeeping genes. Richness counted unique rearrangements, and clonality was defined as 1 minus Pielou's evenness. TCRdb obtained this table from immuneACCESS and retained in-frame rearrangements with V and J assigned. These tables miss some clones; where compared with another copy, unresolved V genes account for less than half of the shortfall, and the remainder is unexplained. V, J and clone size are those of that table, while D and trimming were read from the DNA. This sample lists roughly 9,800 clones; over 75% were detected once. The ten largest clonotypes hold 25% to 35% of the sample.

The donors were limited-stage small-cell lung cancer patients who had surgical resection in Hangzhou, China, between the late 2000s and the early 2020s. All donors had upfront surgery without preoperative chemotherapy or radiotherapy, and none received immunotherapy before or after surgery. Each of the roughly 19 patients in the sequenced cohort was a smoker or a heavy second-hand smoker. Adjacent normal lung was collected at least 2 cm from the tumor margin and was morphologically confirmed by two pathologists to be free of malignant cells. To characterize heterogeneity of the T cell repertoire, the study applied multi-region TCR-beta sequencing to resected limited-stage small-cell lung cancers and to tumor-adjacent lung tissue. Genomic DNA was extracted from FFPE tissue using the AllPrep DNA/RNA FFPE Kit (Qiagen). The sample comes from a study of T cells and copy number aberrations in small-cell lung cancer (dated by TCRdb to 2020 to 2023). With respect to the entire study: To relate T cell metrics to mutations and copy number aberrations, the same tumor regions underwent both TCR repertoire sequencing and whole-exome sequencing. Tumor TCR data were available for 16 to 20 patients, and TCR data from both tumor and normal tissue were available for about 13 patients. What the research found in general, with its limitations: Every specimen was formalin-fixed paraffin-embedded tissue, a material known to introduce sequencing artifacts. Lower T-cell density, richness and clonality were observed in tumors than in adjacent lung tissue, although the difference in density was not significant. A small sample size, resulting from surgical resection being uncommon in small-cell lung cancer, limited the study, and the findings need validation.

The chain joins TRBV5-1 to TRBJ1-2; a confident D gene designation cannot be given. Specimen: normal tissue next to the tumor. The receptor was isolated from a man aged 60 to 69 with small cell lung cancer. CDR3 protein: CASSFMTSPGYGYTF. In nucleotide form, the sequence is TGCGCCAGCAGCTTTATGACGTCCCCCGGCTATGGCTACACCTTC. Outside the CDR3, residues come from the reference TRBV5-1 and TRBJ1-2 proteins, so the full variable domain is: KAGVTQTPRYLIKTRGQQVTLSCSPISGHRSVSWYQQTPGQGLQFLFEYFSETQRNKGNFPGRFSGRQFSNSRSEMNVSTLELGDSALYLCASSFMTSPGYGYTFGSGTRLTVV.